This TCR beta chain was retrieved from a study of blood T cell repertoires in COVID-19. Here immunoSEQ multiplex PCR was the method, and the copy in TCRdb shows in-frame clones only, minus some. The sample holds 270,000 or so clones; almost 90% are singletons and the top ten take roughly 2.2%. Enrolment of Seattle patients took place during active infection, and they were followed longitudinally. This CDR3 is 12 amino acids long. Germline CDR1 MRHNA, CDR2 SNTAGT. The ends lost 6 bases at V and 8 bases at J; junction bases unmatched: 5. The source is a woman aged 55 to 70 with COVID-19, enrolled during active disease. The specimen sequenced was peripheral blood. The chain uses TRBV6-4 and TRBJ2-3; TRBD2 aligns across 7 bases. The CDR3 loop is CASSSGLGTQYF. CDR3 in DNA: TGTGCCAGCAGCTCCGGACTAGGTACGCAGTATTTT.